A single T cell receptor beta chain is shown here with its context. This clone was observed a few times. The antigen it binds to is not known. It has no much larger one-base neighbor in the sample; base qualities were not kept. This sample's treatment or condition label indicates: oral pan-JAK inhibitor, 5-10 mg twice daily. Peripheral blood and lesional scalp punch biopsies were obtained from patients with alopecia areata. PBMCs were isolated by density centrifugation and stained for CD3, CD4 and CD8, and CD4+ and CD8+ T cells were sorted on a FACSAria. These data belong to a study of CD8+ T cells in alopecia areata (dated by TCRdb to the late 2010s). A note on the overall study: The treated patients took part in an open-label pilot trial in which moderate-to-severe alopecia areata was treated with oral tofacitinib at 5 to 10 mg twice daily. The SALT score, which quantifies the percentage of affected scalp surface area, was used to measure disease severity in treated patients. Amplification of TCRbeta CDR3 regions was done by immunoSEQ multiplex PCR using 35 Vbeta forward primers and 13 Jbeta reverse primers. Patients stayed on tofacitinib for 6 to 18 months and then had 6 months of follow-up off drug so that delayed response and recurrence could be assessed. Tofacitinib-treated patients had biopsies at baseline and at 4 and 24 weeks of treatment, with a later scalp biopsy in several patients. Scalp clonality was compared among normal scalp (n=4), patchy alopecia areata scalp (n=8), and alopecia totalis/universalis scalp (n=8). Scalp tissue and sorted CD4+ and CD8+ peripheral blood T cells from patchy and totalis/universalis alopecia areata patients and from healthy controls were covered by human TCRbeta sequencing. RNA came from the PAXgene miRNA kit for fixed scalp, the miRNeasy kit for PBMCs, and the RNeasy kit for mouse skin. The study used high-throughput TCRbeta sequencing to examine T cell clonal expansion in alopecia areata, in both the C3H/HeJ mouse model and human patients.

Preparation of the library involved the immunoSEQ multiplex PCR assay. To provide template for TCR sequencing, every sample had RNA extracted and reverse transcribed into cDNA. First-strand cDNA was synthesized using SuperScript III with a 2:1 mix of oligo-dT and random hexamers. Amplification bias was assessed with a synthetic immune receptor repertoire, and residual bias was removed computationally. The paper's data handling went like this. Raw reads were preprocessed for error removal, and CDR3 was defined according to IMGT conventions as running from the conserved cysteine to phenylalanine. To get clonality, Shannon entropy was normalized by log2 of the number of productive unique TCRs and the result was subtracted from 1. Whether scalp clones were CD4 or CD8 was inferred by matching scalp TCRbeta sequences against CD4 and CD8 repertoires sorted from blood. Not all clones reach the TCRdb copy of this immuneACCESS table, which keeps in-frame sequences only. Checked studies attribute under half of the gap to unresolved V genes and leave the rest unexplained. Clonal size and the V and J genes are those of that table, whereas D and trimming came from the DNA. This sample comprises about 210,000 clones, more than 55% of them detected only once. The ten largest account for 0.95% to 1.5% of the sample.

Looking up the germline V gene (reference sequence) yields CDR1 DFQATT and CDR2 SNEGSKA. The CDR3 has 11 amino acids, counting the end cysteine and phenylalanine. The DNA shown is the 33-base CDR3, in frame from base 1. The paper as a whole reports these results and caveats: Lesional scalp, especially in alopecia totalis/universalis, showed higher clonality and more expanded CD8+ clones than normal scalp, suggesting antigenic drive. Unlike mouse skin, where gammadelta T cells dominate, normal human skin contains resident alphabeta T cells that get sequenced too, which complicates analysis of the scalp TCR repertoire. During tofacitinib treatment, many expanded lesional clones stuck around in both scalp and blood, and this persistence may partly explain why relapse happens after treatment is stopped. With tofacitinib, both scalp clonality and the number of expanded CD8+ clones among the top 100 scalp clones went down significantly. Because the treated cohort was small and had only one nonresponder, larger studies are needed to examine links between baseline CD8+ expansion and response. Shared TCR sequences between patients were less evident than in mice, which may be partly attributable to HLA diversity in the patient population.

The rearranged chain carries TRBV20-1 and TRBJ1-1; TRBD1 is perhaps the D gene, given 6 matching bases. The material was CD4+ T cells sorted from blood, obtained at roughly week 45, from a patient treated with tofacitinib. This TCR was recovered from a human donor with alopecia areata. The CDR3 has the sequence CSPNREGEAFF. DNA sequence: TGCAGCCCCAACAGGGAAGGTGAAGCTTTCTTT.